These T cell receptor beta chains were read from a single sample in a study of beta chain features in type 1 diabetes. Some clones are missing from TCRdb's copy, which holds only in-frame ones; the method was immunoSEQ multiplex PCR. The sample lists approximately 90,000 clones; around a third were seen once. The sample was stem cell memory CD4+ T cells from blood. The receptors were gathered from a woman younger than 35 in good health. Both conserved end residues are part of each CDR3. A D gene is named only where the DNA matches it firmly. Some rows mark clone size as missing; the rest say once, few, many or name a class of expanded clone.

j_call v_call clone_size d_call cdr3_aa cdr3_nt
TRBJ2-2 TRBV19 few - CASSRQDTGELFF TGTGCCAGTAGCAGACAGGACACCGGGGAGCTGTTTTTT
TRBJ2-3 TRBV18 - TRBD2 CASSPPGTSRGTDTQYF TGTGCCAGCTCACCACCCGGGACTAGCCGTGGCACAGATACGCAGTATTTT
TRBJ2-5 TRBV12-5 - TRBD2 CASGRAGGQETQYF TGTGCTAGTGGCCGAGCGGGGGGCCAGGAGACCCAGTACTTC
TRBJ1-1 TRBV7-9 - - CASRPRPWGPSMNTEAFF TGTGCCAGCAGACCTAGACCCTGGGGGCCCTCAATGAACACTGAAGCTTTCTTT
TRBJ2-4 TRBV7-2 few - CASSLYGENIQYF TGTGCCAGCAGCTTATACGGGGAAAACATTCAGTACTTC
TRBJ2-5 TRBV29-1 few - CSVDRVFQETQYF TGCAGCGTTGATCGGGTTTTCCAAGAGACCCAGTACTTC
TRBJ1-4 TRBV30 - TRBD1 CAWSLRDREEKLFF TGTGCCTGGAGCCTCCGGGACAGGGAGGAAAAACTGTTTTTT
TRBJ2-1 TRBV5-1 - TRBD2 CASSALAGGINEQFF TGCGCCAGCAGCGCACTAGCGGGAGGGATAAATGAGCAGTTCTTC
TRBJ2-5 TRBV15 few TRBD2 CATSHGQISGSFETQYF TGTGCCACCAGCCATGGCCAGATCAGCGGGAGCTTTGAGACCCAGTACTTC
TRBJ1-5 TRBV15 - - CATSRSPVNQPQHF TGTGCCACCAGCAGATCTCCCGTCAATCAGCCCCAGCATTTT
TRBJ1-1 TRBV7-9 - TRBD1 CASSLGQANTEAFF TGTGCCAGCAGCTTGGGACAGGCGAACACTGAAGCTTTCTTT
TRBJ1-5 TRBV19 - TRBD1 CASHYGQANQPQHF TGTGCCAGTCACTACGGACAGGCCAATCAGCCCCAGCATTTT
TRBJ2-1 TRBV7-2 - TRBD2 CASRLTGTSDEQFF TGTGCCAGCAGGCTCACCGGGACTAGCGATGAGCAGTTCTTC
TRBJ2-7 TRBV30 few - CAWSVLGGADPEQYF TGTGCCTGGAGTGTACTAGGGGGAGCAGATCCCGAGCAGTACTTC
TRBJ2-3 TRBV18 - TRBD2 CASSPGRGKSRDTQYF TGTGCCAGCTCACCAGGGCGGGGGAAATCTAGAGATACGCAGTATTTT
TRBJ2-7 TRBV6-5 - TRBD1 CASSKVDRTSYEQYF TGTGCCAGCAGCAAAGTGGACAGGACCTCCTACGAGCAGTACTTC
TRBJ1-5 TRBV7-2 few - CASSPDPEQPQHF TGTGCCAGCAGCCCAGACCCGGAGCAGCCCCAGCATTTT
TRBJ2-5 TRBV30 - TRBD2 CAFSTTSLGGAQYF TGTGCCTTTTCCACGACTAGCCTGGGGGGGGCCCAGTACTTC
TRBJ1-1 TRBV15 few - CATRGANTEAFF TGTGCCACCAGAGGGGCGAACACTGAAGCTTTCTTT
TRBJ1-1 TRBV6-6 few - CASTRGGTEAFF TGTGCCAGCACCAGGGGTGGGACCGAAGCTTTCTTT
TRBJ1-1 TRBV11-1 few - CASSLSFERTEAFF TGTGCCAGCAGCTTAAGTTTTGAACGGACTGAAGCTTTCTTT
TRBJ2-3 TRBV12-5 - TRBD2 CASGLSPSGIDTQYF TGTGCTAGTGGTTTGTCACCTAGCGGGATCGATACGCAGTATTTT
TRBJ2-2 TRBV5-1 - - CASSLSSAGELFF TGCGCCAGCAGCTTGAGTAGTGCCGGGGAGCTGTTTTTT
TRBJ1-2 TRBV7-2 few - CASSFGAGADYGYTF TGTGCCAGCAGCTTCGGAGCCGGAGCTGACTATGGCTACACCTTC
TRBJ2-7 TRBV7-2 few - CASSRQHLTEQYF TGTGCCAGCAGCCGACAACACCTCACTGAGCAGTACTTC
TRBJ2-2 TRBV9 few TRBD2 CASSPRGSGGPHQELFF TGTGCCAGCAGCCCACGGGGTAGCGGGGGCCCCCACCAGGAGCTGTTTTTT
TRBJ1-4 TRBV7-9 few TRBD1 CASSFWTGTNEKLFF TGTGCCAGCAGCTTTTGGACAGGGACTAATGAAAAACTGTTTTTT
TRBJ2-3 TRBV30 - - CARSWSGGGDTQYF TGTGCCCGTAGTTGGAGCGGAGGAGGCGATACGCAGTATTTT